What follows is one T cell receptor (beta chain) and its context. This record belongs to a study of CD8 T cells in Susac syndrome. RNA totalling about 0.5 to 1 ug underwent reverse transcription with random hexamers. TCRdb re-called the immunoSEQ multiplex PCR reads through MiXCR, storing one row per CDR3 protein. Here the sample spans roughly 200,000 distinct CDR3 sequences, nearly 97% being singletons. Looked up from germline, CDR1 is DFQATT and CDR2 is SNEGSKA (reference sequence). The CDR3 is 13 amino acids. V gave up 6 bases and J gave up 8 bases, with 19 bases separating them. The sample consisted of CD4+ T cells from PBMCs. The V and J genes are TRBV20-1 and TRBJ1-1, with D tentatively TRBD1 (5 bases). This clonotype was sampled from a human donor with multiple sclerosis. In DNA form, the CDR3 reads TGCAGTGCAACTAGGGATGTGGGGGGGGAAGCTTTCTTT. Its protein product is CSATRDVGGEAFF.